The entry below describes one T cell receptor (beta chain). Its matching antigen is unknown. Ten immunoSEQ deep assay plates served to sequence unsorted PBMC DNA. Assay used: immunoSEQ multiplex PCR; TCRdb lists only in-frame clones, some missing. The table shows fewer than 600,000 clones, with 70% to 80% occurring only once. CDR1 and CDR2 (germline): SGHNT, YENEEA. Trimming shortened V by 3 bases and J by 5 bases, and 16 bases separated the two germline ends. The CDR3 is 15 residues long. This record belongs to a study of shared clonotypes between healthy human individuals. Study-level background: The donor group consisted of two women and a few men, aged 18 to 49.

Overall study results and limits: Among donors, the sharing of clonotypes was expected to be influenced by sequencing depth.

Sample: PBMCs. The gene calls are TRBV11-3 and TRBJ2-5; D is perhaps TRBD1 (6 bases). This receptor was taken from a middle-aged woman in good health. Some clones in this sample may be carry-over from other donors' samples. The CDR3 sequence: CASSFGRGSHETQYF. In DNA, the CDR3 is TGTGCCAGCAGCTTTGGCAGGGGCTCTCATGAGACCCAGTACTTC.